The present T cell receptor beta chain was sequenced within a study of identical twins. General study findings and limits: Twins showed weaker excess sharing in their beta out-of-frame sequences.

This CDR3 contains 14 residues. Trimming cost V 11 bases and J 7 bases, with 24 bases left between them. Germline loops: CDR1 MDHEN, CDR2 SYDVKM. MiXCR, applied by TCRdb to the 5' RACE reads, yields one record per CDR3 protein. The sample lists approximately 890,000 distinct CDR3 sequences; roughly 12% were seen once. As for this clonotype: The antigen is not known.

This sample was shared with a second study, whose subject was yellow fever vaccine responses in identical twins.

This TCR was sampled from a woman between 18 and 30 years old in good health. Sequenced material: PBMCs. The chain has TRBV28 and TRBJ2-7; D is tentatively TRBD1 or TRBD2 (5 bases each). For the CDR3, the DNA is TGTGCCTCCAGGCCCGGGACGCTCCGCGGGGAGCAGTACTTC. Its protein product is CASRPGTLRGEQYF.